The present entry profiles one T cell receptor beta chain with its context. The data stem from a study of T cell responses to AZD1222 COVID-19 vaccine. Assay: immunoSEQ multiplex PCR; the TCRdb copy retains only in-frame clones and omits some. There are tens of thousands of clones in the sample; over 75% occur only once, and around 2.9% lies in the top ten. This CDR3 contains 15 residues. The V end lost 4 bases, the J end lost 3 bases, and 16 bases lay between the germline ends. Germline lookup yields CDR1 MNHEY and CDR2 SMNVEV (reference sequence). V and J are TRBV27 and TRBJ2-7; D perhaps matches TRBD2 (5 bases). Sequenced material: peripheral blood, taken 28 days after the second AZD1222 dose. The TCR sequence derives from an adult who received the AZD1222 COVID-19 vaccine. CDR3 in amino acids: CASSSSGKGRYEQYF. CDR3 bases: TGTGCCAGCAGTTCGTCGGGGAAAGGACGCTACGAGCAGTACTTC.